The clone carrying this TCR beta chain has only one observation. The antigen is undetermined. Germline V gives CDR1 MDHEN, CDR2 SYDVKM. This CDR3 has 13 residues. V was clipped by 6 bases and J by 3 bases, with 12 bases between them. This sample was included in a study of shared clonotypes between healthy human individuals. Cells designated naive CD8 were CD45RO-negative and were positively selected for CCR7, with terminally differentiated effector memory CD45RA+ cells excluded. Each subset's genomic DNA was shared equally among a number of immunoSEQ plates. Each PCR replicate from the sorted subsets contained about 210 ng DNA, which is about 30,000 T cell genomes. Here immunoSEQ multiplex PCR was the method, and the copy in TCRdb shows in-frame clones only, minus some. This table holds approximately 740,000 clones, roughly 92% found once. Notes on the study in general: Limitation of the genetic and exposure-history diversity represented came from the few donors.

This chain connects TRBV28 to TRBJ2-7; D not certain. Sequenced material: naive CD8+ T cells sorted from blood. The sequence derives from a young man in good health. The CDR3 region is CASSFLDYYEQYF. CDR3 nucleotides: TGTGCCAGCAGCTTCCTAGATTACTACGAGCAGTACTTC.